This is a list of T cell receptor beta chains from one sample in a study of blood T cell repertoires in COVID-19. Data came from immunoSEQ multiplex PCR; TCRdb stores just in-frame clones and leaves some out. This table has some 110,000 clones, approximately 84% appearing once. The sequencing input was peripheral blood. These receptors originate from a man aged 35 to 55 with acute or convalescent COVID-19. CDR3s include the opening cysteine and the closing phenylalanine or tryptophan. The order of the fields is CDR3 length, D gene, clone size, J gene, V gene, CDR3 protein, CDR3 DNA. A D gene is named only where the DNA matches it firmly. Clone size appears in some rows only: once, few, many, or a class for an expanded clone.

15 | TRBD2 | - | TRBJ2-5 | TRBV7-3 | CASSPGLAGAETQYF | TGTGCCAGCAGCCCGGGACTAGCGGGAGCTGAGACCCAGTACTTC
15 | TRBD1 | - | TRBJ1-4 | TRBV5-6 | CASSLTGARGEKLFF | TGTGCCAGCAGCTTGACAGGGGCGAGGGGTGAAAAACTGTTTTTT
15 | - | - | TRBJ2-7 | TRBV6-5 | CASSYSTGQPYEQYF | TGTGCCAGCAGTTACTCGACAGGCCAACCCTACGAGCAGTACTTC
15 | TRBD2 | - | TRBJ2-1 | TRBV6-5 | CASRPGTSGINEQFF | TGTGCCAGCAGGCCTGGGACTAGCGGGATCAATGAGCAGTTCTTC
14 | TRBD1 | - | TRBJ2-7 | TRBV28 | CASSPLDRAYEQYF | TGTGCCAGCAGTCCCCTGGACAGGGCCTACGAGCAGTACTTC
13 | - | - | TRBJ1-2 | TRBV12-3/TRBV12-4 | CASSFRTSYGYTF | TGTGCCAGCAGTTTTCGGACAAGCTATGGCTACACCTTC
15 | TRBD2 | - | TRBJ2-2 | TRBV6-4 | CASSAGTTLTGELFF | TGTGCCAGCAGTGCTGGGACTACCCTCACCGGGGAGCTGTTTTTT
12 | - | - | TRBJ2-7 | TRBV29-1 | CSVEARGYEQYF | TGCAGCGTTGAAGCTCGGGGCTACGAGCAGTACTTC
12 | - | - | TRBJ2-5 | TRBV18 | CASSLEQETQYF | TGTGCCAGCTCACTAGAACAAGAGACCCAGTACTTC
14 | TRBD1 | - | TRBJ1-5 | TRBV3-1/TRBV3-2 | CASSQEQGWEPQHF | TGTGCCAGCAGCCAAGAACAGGGGTGGGAGCCCCAGCATTTT
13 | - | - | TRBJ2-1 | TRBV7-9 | CASSLAEARTQFF | TGTGCCAGCAGCTTAGCGGAGGCTAGGACGCAGTTCTTC
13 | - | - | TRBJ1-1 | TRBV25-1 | CASSGGHRSEAFF | TGTGCCAGCAGTGGGGGGCACAGGAGTGAAGCTTTCTTT
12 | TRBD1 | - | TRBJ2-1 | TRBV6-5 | CASRTGVSEQFF | TGTGCCAGCAGAACAGGGGTTAGTGAGCAGTTCTTC
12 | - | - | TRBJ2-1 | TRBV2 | CASSEWAPEQFF | TGTGCCAGCAGTGAGTGGGCACCTGAGCAGTTCTTC
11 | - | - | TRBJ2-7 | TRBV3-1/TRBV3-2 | CASGLGSEQYF | TGTGCCAGCGGCCTTGGGAGCGAGCAGTACTTC
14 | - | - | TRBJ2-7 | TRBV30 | CAWRRSGTSYEQYF | TGTGCCTGGAGGAGGAGCGGGACAAGCTACGAGCAGTACTTC
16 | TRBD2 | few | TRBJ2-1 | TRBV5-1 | CASSPFSGGALGEQFF | TGCGCCAGCAGCCCCTTCAGCGGGGGGGCCCTAGGTGAGCAGTTCTTC
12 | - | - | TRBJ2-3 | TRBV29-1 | CSVSGVKDTQYF | TGCAGCGTGTCCGGGGTAAAAGATACGCAGTATTTT
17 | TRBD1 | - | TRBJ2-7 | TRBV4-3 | CASSPLYRTGSSYEQYF | TGCGCCAGCAGCCCCTTATACAGGACAGGGAGCTCCTACGAGCAGTACTTC
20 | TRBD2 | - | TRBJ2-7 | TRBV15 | CATSTPPGQGLAGGRYEQYF | TGTGCCACCAGCACTCCCCCGGGACAGGGTCTAGCGGGGGGCCGATACGAGCAGTACTTC
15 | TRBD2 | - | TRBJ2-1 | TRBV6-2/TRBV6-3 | CASSYLAGVANEQFF | TGTGCCAGCAGTTACCTTGCGGGAGTAGCCAATGAGCAGTTCTTC
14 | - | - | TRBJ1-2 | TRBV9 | CASSGGDRMYGYTF | TGTGCCAGCAGCGGTGGAGACAGAATGTATGGCTACACCTTC
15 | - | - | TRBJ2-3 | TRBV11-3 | CASTRGRTSTDTQYF | TGTGCCAGCACCCGAGGGCGGACTAGCACAGATACGCAGTATTTT
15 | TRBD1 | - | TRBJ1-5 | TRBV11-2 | CASSGDRNSNQPQHF | TGTGCCAGCAGCGGGGACAGGAATAGCAATCAGCCCCAGCATTTT
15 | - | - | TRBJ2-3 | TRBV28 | CASSAASDPFDTQYF | TGTGCCAGCAGTGCGGCTAGCGACCCATTCGATACGCAGTATTTT
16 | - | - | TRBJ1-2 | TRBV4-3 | CASSQDPWTAIYGYTF | TGCGCCAGCAGCCAAGATCCCTGGACAGCGATCTATGGCTACACCTTC
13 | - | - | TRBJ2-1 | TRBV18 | CASSGGRKNEQFF | TGTGCCAGCTCCGGGGGGCGCAAGAATGAGCAGTTCTTC
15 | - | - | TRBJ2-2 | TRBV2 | CASSPEGGPGGELFF | TGTGCCAGCAGCCCTGAGGGGGGGCCAGGCGGGGAGCTGTTTTTT
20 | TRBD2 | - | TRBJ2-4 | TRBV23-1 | CASSQSYPAGGSLAKNIQYF | TGCGCCAGCAGTCAATCGTACCCAGCGGGGGGTTCGCTAGCCAAAAACATTCAGTACTTC
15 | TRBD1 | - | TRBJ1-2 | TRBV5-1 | CASSFLGQGETGYTF | TGCGCCAGCAGCTTCCTCGGACAGGGCGAGACGGGCTACACCTTC
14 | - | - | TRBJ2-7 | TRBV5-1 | CASSLSGVSYEQYF | TGCGCCAGCAGCTTAAGCGGAGTCTCCTACGAGCAGTACTTC
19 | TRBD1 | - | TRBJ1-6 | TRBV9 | CASSPYRGDSNTYNSPLHF | TGTGCCAGCAGCCCCTATAGGGGGGACAGCAATACCTATAATTCACCCCTCCACTTT
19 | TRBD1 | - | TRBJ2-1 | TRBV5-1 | CASSFPYRGSPSSYNEQFF | TGCGCCAGCAGCTTTCCGTACAGGGGTAGCCCAAGCTCCTACAATGAGCAGTTCTTC
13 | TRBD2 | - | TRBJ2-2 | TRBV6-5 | CASSGGLAGELFF | TGTGCCAGCAGCGGTGGACTAGCCGGGGAGCTGTTTTTT
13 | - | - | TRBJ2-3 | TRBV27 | CATRRVLTDTQYF | TGTGCCACCCGCCGGGTGCTCACAGATACGCAGTATTTT
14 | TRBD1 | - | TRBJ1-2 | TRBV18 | CASSRRQGHYGYTF | TGTGCCAGCTCACGGAGACAGGGCCACTATGGCTACACCTTC
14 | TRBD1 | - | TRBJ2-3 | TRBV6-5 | CASTGTGGADTQYF | TGTGCCAGCACGGGGACAGGGGGCGCAGATACGCAGTATTTT
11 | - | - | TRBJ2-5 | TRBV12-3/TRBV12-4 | CASQGRETQYF | TGTGCCAGCCAGGGTCGGGAGACCCAGTACTTC
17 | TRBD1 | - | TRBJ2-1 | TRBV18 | CASSLMTGTAPYNEQFF | TGTGCCAGCTCACTAATGACCGGGACAGCCCCCTACAATGAGCAGTTCTTC
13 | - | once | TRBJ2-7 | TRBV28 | CASSPLDSYEQYF | TGTGCCAGCAGCCCCCTGGACAGCTACGAGCAGTACTTC
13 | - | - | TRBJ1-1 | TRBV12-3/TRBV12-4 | CASTISRGTEAFF | TGTGCCAGCACCATTTCAAGGGGCACTGAAGCTTTCTTT
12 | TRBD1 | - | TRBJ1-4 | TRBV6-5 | CASRDRGEKLFF | TGTGCCAGCAGGGACAGGGGTGAAAAACTGTTTTTT